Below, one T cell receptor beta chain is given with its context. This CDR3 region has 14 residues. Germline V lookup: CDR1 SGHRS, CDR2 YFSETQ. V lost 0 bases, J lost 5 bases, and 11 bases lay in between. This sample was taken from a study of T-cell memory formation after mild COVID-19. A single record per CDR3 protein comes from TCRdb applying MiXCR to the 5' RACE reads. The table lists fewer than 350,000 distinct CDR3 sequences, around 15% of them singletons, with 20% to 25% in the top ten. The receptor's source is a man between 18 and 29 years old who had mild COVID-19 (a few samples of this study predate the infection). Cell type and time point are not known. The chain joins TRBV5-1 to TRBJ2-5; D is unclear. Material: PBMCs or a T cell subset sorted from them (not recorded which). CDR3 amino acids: CASSLATGSETQYF. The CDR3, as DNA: TGCGCCAGCAGCTTGGCCACGGGTTCGGAGACCCAGTACTTC.